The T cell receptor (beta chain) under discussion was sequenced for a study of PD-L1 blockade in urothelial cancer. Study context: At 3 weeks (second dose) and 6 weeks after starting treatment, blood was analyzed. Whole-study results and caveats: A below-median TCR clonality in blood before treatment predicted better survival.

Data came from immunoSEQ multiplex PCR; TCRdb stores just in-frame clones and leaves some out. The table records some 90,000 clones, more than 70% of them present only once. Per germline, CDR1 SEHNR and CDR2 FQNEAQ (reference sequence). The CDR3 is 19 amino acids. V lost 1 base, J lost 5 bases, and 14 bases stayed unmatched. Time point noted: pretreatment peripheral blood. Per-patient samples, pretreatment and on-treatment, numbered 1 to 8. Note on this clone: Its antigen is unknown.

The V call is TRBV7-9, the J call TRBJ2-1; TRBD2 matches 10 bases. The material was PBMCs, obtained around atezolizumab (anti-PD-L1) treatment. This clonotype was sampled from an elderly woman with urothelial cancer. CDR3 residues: CASSLGVRMSGRGDNEQFF. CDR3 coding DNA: TGTGCCAGCAGCTTAGGAGTCAGGATGAGCGGGAGGGGGGACAATGAGCAGTTCTTC.